Each of the 3 T cell receptor beta chains below was sequenced from the same sample in a study of CD8 T cell repertoires and HIV-1 epitope variants. The assay was immunoSEQ multiplex PCR, and TCRdb's table has in-frame clones only and misses some. The table records under 6,500 clones, 50% to 75% of them present only once. Their antigens are not known. The sequenced sample was cultured CD8+ T cells derived from PBMCs. The receptor source for this set is a male donor with HIV.

This chain connects TRBV6-5 to TRBJ2-1; perhaps TRBD1 as D (6 bases). Germline loops: CDR1 MNHEY, CDR2 SVGAGI. The CDR3 consists of 15 residues. V was shortened by 2 bases and J by 8 bases, with 16 bases between the two germline ends. The CDR3 DNA sequence: TGTGCCAGCAGTTACGGGGGCAGGGGTTATGATGAGCAGTTCTTC. Its translation: CASSYGGRGYDEQFF.

This clone has only a few counts. V gene TRBV28 combines with J gene TRBJ1-6; D is unresolved. Germline loops: CDR1 MDHEN, CDR2 SYDVKM. Trimming cost V 2 bases and J 7 bases, with 6 bases left between them. The CDR3 extends over 13 amino acids. CDR3 nucleotide sequence: TGTGCCAGCAGTTTAAATGTGAATTCACCCCTCCACTTT. Translating gives CASSLNVNSPLHF.

The rearrangement joins TRBV28 to TRBJ2-1, with 7 bases that match TRBD2. This CDR3 is 14 amino acids long. Germline loops: CDR1 MDHEN, CDR2 SYDVKM. J lost 7 bases, V lost 2 bases, and 5 bases had no gene match. The CDR3 DNA reads TGTGCCAGCAGTTTAGTGGGAGGGAATAATGAGCAGTTCTTC. It codes for CASSLVGGNNEQFF.